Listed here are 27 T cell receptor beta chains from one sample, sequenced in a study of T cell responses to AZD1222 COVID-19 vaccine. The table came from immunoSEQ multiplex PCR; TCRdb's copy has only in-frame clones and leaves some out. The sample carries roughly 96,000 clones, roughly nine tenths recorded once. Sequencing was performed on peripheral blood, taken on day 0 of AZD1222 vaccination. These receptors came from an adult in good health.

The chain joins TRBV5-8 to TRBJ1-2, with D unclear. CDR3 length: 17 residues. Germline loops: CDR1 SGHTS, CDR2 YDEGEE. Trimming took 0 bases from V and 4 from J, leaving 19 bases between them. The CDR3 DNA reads TGTGCCAGCAGCTTGGGTCCTACGCCTACCTGGGGCTATGGCTACACCTTC. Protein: CASSLGPTPTWGYGYTF. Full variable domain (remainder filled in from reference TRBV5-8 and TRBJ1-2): EAGVTQSPTHLIKTRGQQATLRCSPISGHTSVYWYQQALGLGLQFLLWYDEGEERNRGNFPPRFSGRQFPNYSSELNVNALELEDSALYLCASSLGPTPTWGYGYTFGSGTRLTVV.

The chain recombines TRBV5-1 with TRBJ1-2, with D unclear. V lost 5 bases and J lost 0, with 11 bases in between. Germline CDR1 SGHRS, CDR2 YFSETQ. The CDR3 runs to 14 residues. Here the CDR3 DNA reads TGCGCCAGCAGGGTGGGTTTAGCTAACTATGGCTACACCTTC. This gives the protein CASRVGLANYGYTF.

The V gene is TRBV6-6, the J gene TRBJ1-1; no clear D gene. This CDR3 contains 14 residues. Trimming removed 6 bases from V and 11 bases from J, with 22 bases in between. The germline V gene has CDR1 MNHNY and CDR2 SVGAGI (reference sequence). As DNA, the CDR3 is TGTGCCAGCAGGTCGGATCTAAGCCGGAGCGATGCTTTCTTT. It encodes CASRSDLSRSDAFF.

CDR3 sequence (DNA): TGTGCCAGCAGTTACGGGCCAGGGGGGACCTACGAGCAGTACTTC. It encodes CASSYGPGGTYEQYF. The rearrangement joins TRBV6-2 or TRBV6-3 to TRBJ2-7, with D possibly matching TRBD1 (7 bases). This CDR3 has 15 residues. Looked up from germline, CDR1 is MNHEY and CDR2 is SVGEGT. V lost 2 bases and J 2 bases, leaving 13 bases between the germline ends.

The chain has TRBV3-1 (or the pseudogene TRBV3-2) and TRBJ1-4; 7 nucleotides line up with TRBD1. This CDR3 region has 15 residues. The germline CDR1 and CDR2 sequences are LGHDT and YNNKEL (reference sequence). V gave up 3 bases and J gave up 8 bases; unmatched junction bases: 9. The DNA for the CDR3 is TGTGCCAGCAGCCAGGCTGACAGGGTTTGGGAAAAACTGTTTTTT. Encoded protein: CASSQADRVWEKLFF.

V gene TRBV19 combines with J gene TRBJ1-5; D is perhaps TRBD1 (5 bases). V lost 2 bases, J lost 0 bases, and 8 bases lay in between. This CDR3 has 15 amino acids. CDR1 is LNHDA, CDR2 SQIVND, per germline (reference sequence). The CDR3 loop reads CASSIRDYSNQPQHF. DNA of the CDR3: TGTGCCAGTAGTATACGGGACTATAGCAATCAGCCCCAGCATTTT. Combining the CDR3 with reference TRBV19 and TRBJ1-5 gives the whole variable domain DGGITQSPKYLFRKEGQNVTLSCEQNLNHDAMYWYRQDPGQGLRLIYYSQIVNDFQKGDIAEGYSVSREKKESFPLTVTSAQKNPTAFYLCASSIRDYSNQPQHFGDGTRLSIL.

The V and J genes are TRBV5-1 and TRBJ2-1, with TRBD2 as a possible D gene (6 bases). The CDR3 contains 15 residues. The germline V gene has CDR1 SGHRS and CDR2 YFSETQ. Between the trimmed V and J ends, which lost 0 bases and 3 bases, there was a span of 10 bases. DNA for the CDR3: TGCGCCAGCAGCTTGGAAATAGCGGTCTACAATGAGCAGTTCTTC. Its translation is CASSLEIAVYNEQFF.

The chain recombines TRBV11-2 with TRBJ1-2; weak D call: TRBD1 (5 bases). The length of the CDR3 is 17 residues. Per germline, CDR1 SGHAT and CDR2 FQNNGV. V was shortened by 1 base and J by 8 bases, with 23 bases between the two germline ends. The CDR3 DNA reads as TGTGCCAGCAGCTTAGTTGGCGGACGGCCGACTGGGGACGGCTACACCTTC. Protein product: CASSLVGGRPTGDGYTF.

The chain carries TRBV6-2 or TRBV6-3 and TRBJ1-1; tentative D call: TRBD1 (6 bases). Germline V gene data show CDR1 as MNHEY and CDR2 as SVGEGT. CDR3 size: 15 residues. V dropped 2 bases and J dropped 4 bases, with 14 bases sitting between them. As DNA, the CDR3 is TGTGCCAGCAGTTACCCACAGGGTCGGAGCACTGAAGCTTTCTTT. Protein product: CASSYPQGRSTEAFF.

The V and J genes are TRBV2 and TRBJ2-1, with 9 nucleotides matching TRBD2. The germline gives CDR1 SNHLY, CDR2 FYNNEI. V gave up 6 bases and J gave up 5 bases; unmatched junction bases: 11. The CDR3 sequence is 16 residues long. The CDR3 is CASSAPAGGLDNEQFF. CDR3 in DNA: TGTGCCAGCAGCGCCCCAGCGGGGGGCCTGGACAATGAGCAGTTCTTC.

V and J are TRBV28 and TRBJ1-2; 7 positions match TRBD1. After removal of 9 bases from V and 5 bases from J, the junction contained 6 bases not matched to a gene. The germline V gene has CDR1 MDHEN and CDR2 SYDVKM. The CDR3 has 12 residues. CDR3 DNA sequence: TGTGCCAGTACAGGGGATGTGTATGGCTACACCTTC. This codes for CASTGDVYGYTF.

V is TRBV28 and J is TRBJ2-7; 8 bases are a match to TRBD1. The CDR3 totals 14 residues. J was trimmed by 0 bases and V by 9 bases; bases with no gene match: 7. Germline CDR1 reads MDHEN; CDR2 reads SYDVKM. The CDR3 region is CASWRTGRSYEQYF. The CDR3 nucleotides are TGTGCCAGTTGGAGGACAGGGCGCTCCTACGAGCAGTACTTC.

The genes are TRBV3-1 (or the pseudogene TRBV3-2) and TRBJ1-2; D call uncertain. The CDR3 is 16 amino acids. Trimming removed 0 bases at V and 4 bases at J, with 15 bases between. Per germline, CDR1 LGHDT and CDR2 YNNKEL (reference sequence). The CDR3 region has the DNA TGTGCCAGCAGCCAAGACCGTTTCCACGGCGGCTATGGCTACACCTTC. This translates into CASSQDRFHGGYGYTF.

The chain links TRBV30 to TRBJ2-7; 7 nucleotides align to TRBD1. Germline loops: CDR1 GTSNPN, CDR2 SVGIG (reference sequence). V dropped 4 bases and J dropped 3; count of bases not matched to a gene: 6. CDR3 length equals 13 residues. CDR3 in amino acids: CAWMTGNGYEQYF. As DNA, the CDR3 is TGTGCCTGGATGACAGGGAATGGCTACGAGCAGTACTTC.

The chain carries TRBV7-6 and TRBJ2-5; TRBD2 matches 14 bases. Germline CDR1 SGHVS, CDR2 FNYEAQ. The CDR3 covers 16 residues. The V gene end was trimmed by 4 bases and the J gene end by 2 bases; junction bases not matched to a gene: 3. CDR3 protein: CASSSRLAGGQETQYF. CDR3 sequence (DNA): TGTGCCAGCAGCTCCAGACTAGCGGGGGGGCAAGAGACCCAGTACTTC. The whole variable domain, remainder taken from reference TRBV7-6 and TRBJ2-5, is GAGVSQSPRYKVTKRGQDVALRCDPISGHVSLYWYRQALGQGPEFLTYFNYEAQQDKSGLPNDRFSAERPEGSISTLTIQRTEQRDSAMYRCASSSRLAGGQETQYFGPGTRLLVL.

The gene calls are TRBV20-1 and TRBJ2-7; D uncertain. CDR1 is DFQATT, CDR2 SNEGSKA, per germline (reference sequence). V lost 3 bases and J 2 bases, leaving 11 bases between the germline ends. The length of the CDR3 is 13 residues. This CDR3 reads CSASGSGPYEQYF. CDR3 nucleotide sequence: TGCAGTGCTAGTGGGTCGGGTCCCTACGAGCAGTACTTC.

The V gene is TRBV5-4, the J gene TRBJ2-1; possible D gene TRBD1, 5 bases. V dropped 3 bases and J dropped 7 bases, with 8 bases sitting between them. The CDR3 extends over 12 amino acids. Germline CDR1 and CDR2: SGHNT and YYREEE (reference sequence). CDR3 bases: TGTGCCAGCAGCTCTGACAGAAATGAGCAGTTCTTC. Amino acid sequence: CASSSDRNEQFF.

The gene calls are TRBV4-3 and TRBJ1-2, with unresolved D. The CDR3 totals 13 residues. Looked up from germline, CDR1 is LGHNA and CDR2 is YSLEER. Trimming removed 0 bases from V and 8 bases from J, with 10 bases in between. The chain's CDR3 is CASSQDLREGYTF. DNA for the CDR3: TGCGCCAGCAGCCAAGATCTTAGGGAAGGCTACACCTTC.

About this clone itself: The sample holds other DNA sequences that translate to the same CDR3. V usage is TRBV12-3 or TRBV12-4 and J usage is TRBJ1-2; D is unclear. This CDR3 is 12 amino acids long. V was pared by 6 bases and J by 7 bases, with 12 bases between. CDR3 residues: CASSFGLGGYTF. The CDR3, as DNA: TGTGCCAGCAGCTTCGGCTTGGGTGGCTACACCTTC.

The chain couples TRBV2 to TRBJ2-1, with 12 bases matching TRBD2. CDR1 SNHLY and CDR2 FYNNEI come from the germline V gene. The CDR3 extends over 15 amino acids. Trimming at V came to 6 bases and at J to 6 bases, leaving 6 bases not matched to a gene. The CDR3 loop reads CASSLTSGRSNEQFF. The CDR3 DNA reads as TGTGCCAGCAGCCTAACTAGCGGGAGGAGCAATGAGCAGTTCTTC.

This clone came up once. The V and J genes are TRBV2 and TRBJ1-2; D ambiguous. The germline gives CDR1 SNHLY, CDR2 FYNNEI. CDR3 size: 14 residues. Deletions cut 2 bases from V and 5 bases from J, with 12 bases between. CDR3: CASSEPYDSYGYTF. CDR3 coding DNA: TGTGCCAGCAGTGAACCTTACGATTCGTATGGCTACACCTTC.

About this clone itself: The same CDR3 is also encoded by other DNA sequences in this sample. In DNA form, the CDR3 reads TGTGCCAGCAGCTTGGTGGGATATGGCTACACCTTC. It codes for CASSLVGYGYTF. The J gene is TRBJ1-2, the V gene TRBV5-4; D is undetermined. Germline CDR1 is SGHNT and CDR2 is YYREEE (reference sequence). V was cut by 0 bases and J by 5 bases, with 5 bases left in between. The CDR3 contains 12 residues.

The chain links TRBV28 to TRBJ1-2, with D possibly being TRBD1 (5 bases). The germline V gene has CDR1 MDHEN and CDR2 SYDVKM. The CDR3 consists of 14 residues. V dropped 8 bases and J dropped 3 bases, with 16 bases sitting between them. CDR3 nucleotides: TGTGCCAGCCGTTACGGGGGAAACCACTATGGCTACACCTTC. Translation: CASRYGGNHYGYTF.

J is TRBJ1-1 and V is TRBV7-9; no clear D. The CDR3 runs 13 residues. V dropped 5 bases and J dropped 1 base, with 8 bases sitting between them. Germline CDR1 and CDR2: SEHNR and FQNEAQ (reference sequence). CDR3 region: CASSPSGNTEAFF. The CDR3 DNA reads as TGTGCCAGCAGCCCATCAGGGAACACTGAAGCTTTCTTT.

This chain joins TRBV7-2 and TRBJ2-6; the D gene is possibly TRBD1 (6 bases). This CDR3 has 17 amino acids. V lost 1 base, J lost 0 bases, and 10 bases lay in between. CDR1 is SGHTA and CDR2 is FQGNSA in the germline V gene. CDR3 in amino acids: CASSLVTGSSGANVLTF. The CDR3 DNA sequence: TGTGCCAGCAGCTTAGTTACAGGGAGCTCTGGGGCCAACGTCCTGACTTTC.

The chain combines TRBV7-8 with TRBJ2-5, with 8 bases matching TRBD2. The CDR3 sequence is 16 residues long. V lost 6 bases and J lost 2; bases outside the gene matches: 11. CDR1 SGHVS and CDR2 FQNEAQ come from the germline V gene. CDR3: CASRPSPRLAQETQYF. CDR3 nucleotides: TGTGCCAGCAGACCCTCACCCCGACTAGCGCAAGAGACCCAGTACTTC. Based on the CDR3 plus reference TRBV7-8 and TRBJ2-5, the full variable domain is GAGVSQSPRYKVAKRGQDVALRCDPISGHVSLFWYQQALGQGPEFLTYFQNEAQLDKSGLPSDRFFAERPEGSVSTLKIQRTQQEDSAVYLCASRPSPRLAQETQYFGPGTRLLVL.

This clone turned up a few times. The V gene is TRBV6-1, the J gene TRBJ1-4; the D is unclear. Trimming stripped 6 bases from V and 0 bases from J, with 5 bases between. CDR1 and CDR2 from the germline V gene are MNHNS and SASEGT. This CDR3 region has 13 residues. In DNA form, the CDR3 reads TGTGCCAGCAGCTCCACAACTAATGAAAAACTGTTTTTT. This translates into CASSSTTNEKLFF.